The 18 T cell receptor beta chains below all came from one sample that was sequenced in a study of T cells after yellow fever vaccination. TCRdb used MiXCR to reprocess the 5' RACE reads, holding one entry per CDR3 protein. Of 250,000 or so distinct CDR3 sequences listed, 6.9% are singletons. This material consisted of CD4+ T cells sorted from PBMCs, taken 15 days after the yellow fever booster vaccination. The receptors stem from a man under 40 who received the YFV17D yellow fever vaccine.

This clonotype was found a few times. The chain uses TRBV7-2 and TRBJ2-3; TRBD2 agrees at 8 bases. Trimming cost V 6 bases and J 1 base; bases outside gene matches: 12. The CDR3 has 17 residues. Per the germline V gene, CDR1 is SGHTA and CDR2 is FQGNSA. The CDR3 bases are TGTGCCAGCAGAGCTGGGCGGACTAGCAGCGGCACAGATACGCAGTATTTT. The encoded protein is CASRAGRTSSGTDTQYF.

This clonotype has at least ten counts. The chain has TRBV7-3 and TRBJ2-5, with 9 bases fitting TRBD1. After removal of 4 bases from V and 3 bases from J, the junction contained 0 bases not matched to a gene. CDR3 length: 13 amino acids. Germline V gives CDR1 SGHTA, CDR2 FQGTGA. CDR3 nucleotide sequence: TGTGCCAGCAGCTGGGACAGGGAAGAGACCCAGTACTTC. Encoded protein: CASSWDREETQYF. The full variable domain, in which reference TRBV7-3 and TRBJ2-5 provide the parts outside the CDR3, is GAGVSQTPSNKVTEKGKYVELRCDPISGHTALYWYRQSLGQGPEFLIYFQGTGAADDSGLPNDRFFAVRPEGSVSTLKIQRTERGDSAVYLCASSWDREETQYFGPGTRLLVL.

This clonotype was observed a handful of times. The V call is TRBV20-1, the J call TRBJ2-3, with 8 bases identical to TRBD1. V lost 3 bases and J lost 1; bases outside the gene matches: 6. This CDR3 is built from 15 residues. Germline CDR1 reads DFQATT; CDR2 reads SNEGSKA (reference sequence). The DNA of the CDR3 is TGCAGTGCTAGCCCCGGGACAGGAGGCACAGATACGCAGTATTTT. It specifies CSASPGTGGTDTQYF.

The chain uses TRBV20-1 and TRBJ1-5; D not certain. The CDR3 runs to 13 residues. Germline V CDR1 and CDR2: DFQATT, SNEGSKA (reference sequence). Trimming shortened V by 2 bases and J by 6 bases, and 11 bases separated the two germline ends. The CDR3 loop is CSARPPGFQPQHF. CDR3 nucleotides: TGCAGTGCTAGACCCCCGGGGTTTCAGCCCCAGCATTTT.

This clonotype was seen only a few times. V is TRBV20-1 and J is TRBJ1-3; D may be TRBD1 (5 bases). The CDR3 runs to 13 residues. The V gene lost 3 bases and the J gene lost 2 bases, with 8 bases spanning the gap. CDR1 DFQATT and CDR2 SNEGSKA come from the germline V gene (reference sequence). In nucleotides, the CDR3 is TGCAGTGCTAGTTTGGGGGCTGGAAACACCATATATTTT. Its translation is CSASLGAGNTIYF.

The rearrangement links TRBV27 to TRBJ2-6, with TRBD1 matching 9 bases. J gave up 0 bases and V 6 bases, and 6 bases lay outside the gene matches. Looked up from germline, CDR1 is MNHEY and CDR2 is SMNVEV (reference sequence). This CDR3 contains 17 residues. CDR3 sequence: CASRPGQGTSGANVLTF. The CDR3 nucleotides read TGTGCCAGCAGGCCGGGACAGGGCACCTCTGGGGCCAACGTCCTGACTTTC.

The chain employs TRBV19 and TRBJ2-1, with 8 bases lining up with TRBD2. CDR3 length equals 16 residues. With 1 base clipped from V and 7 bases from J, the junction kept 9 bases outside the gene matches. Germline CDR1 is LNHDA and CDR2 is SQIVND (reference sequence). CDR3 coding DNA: TGTGCCAGTAGTATAGCAGGTATAGGGACTAGGAATGAGCAGTTCTTC. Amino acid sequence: CASSIAGIGTRNEQFF.

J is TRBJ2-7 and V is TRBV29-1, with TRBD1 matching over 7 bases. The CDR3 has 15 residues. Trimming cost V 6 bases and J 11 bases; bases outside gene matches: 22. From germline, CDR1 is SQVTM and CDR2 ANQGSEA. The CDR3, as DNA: TGCAGCGTCGCCGGACAGGTCGGACTCCTCGACTGGGAGTACTTC. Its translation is CSVAGQVGLLDWEYF.

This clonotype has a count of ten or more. DNA of the CDR3: TGTGCCAGCAGCTTACGTTTCATTCAAGAGACCCAGTACTTC. Protein sequence: CASSLRFIQETQYF. This chain links TRBV7-8 with TRBJ2-5; D not certain. The CDR3 is 14 residues long. V lost 2 bases, J lost 2 bases, and 9 bases lay in between. Germline V lookup: CDR1 SGHVS, CDR2 FQNEAQ.

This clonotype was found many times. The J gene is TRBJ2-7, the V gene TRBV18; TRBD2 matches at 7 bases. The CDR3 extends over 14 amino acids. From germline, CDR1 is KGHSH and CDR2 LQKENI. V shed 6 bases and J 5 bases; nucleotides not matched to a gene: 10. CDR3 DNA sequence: TGTGCCAGCTCTCCGTCCCTTGCGGGAGACGAGCAGTACTTC. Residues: CASSPSLAGDEQYF. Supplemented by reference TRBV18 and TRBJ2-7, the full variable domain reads NAGVMQNPRHLVRRRGQEARLRCSPMKGHSHVYWYRQLPEEGLKFMVYLQKENIIDESGMPKERFSAEFPKEGPSILRIQQVVRGDSAAYFCASSPSLAGDEQYFGPGTRLTVT.

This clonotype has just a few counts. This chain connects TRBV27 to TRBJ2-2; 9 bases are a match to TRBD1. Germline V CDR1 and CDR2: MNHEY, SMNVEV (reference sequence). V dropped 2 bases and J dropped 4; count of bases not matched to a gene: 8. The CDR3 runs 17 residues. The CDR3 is CASSLPPTGGSTGELFF. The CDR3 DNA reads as TGTGCCAGCAGTTTACCCCCAACAGGGGGCAGCACCGGGGAGCTGTTTTTT.

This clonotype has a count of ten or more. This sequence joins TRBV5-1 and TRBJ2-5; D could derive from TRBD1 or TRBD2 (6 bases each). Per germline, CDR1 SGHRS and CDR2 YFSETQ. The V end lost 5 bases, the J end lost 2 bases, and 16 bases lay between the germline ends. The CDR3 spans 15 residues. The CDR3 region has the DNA TGCGCCAGCAGAAGGGGGGCCTCGCTGCAAGAGACCCAGTACTTC. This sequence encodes CASRRGASLQETQYF.

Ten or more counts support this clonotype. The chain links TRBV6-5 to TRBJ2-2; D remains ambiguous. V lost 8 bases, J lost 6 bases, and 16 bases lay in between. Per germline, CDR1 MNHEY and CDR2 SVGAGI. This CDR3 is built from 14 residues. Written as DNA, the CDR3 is TGTGCCAGCCATAGGGCGTCTCGGGCCGGGGAGCTGTTTTTT. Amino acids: CASHRASRAGELFF.

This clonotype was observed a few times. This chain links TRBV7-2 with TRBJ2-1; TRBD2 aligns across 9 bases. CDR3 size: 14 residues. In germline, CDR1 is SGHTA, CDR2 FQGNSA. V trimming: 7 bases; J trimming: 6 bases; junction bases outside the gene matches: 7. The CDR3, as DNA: TGTGCCAGCAAGGTTGGCGGGGGGGGCAATGAGCAGTTCTTC. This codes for CASKVGGGGNEQFF.

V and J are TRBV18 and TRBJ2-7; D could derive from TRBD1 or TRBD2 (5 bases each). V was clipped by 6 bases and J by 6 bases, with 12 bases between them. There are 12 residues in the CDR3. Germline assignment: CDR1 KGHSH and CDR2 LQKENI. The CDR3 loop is CASSYRDLEQYF. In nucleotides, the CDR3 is TGTGCCAGCTCCTACCGGGACCTCGAGCAGTACTTC.

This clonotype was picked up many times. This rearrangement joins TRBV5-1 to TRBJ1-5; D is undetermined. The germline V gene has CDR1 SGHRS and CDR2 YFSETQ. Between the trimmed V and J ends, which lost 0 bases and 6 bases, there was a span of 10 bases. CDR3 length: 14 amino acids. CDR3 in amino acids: CASSLDGVGQPQHF. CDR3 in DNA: TGCGCCAGCAGCTTGGATGGGGTTGGTCAGCCCCAGCATTTT. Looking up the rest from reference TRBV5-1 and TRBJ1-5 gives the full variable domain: KAGVTQTPRYLIKTRGQQVTLSCSPISGHRSVSWYQQTPGQGLQFLFEYFSETQRNKGNFPGRFSGRQFSNSRSEMNVSTLELGDSALYLCASSLDGVGQPQHFGDGTRLSIL.

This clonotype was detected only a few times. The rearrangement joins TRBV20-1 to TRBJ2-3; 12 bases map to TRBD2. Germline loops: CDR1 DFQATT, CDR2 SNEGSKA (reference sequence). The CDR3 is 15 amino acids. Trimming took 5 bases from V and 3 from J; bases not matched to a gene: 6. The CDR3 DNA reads TGCAGTGCTGCCTTGACTAGCGGGAGTACAGATACGCAGTATTTT. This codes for CSAALTSGSTDTQYF.

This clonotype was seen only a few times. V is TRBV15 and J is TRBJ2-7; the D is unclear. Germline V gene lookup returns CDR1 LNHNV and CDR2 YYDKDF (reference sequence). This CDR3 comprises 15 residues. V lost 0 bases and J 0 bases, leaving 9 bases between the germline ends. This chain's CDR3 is CATSRDIADSYEQYF. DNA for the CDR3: TGTGCCACCAGCAGAGATATAGCTGACTCCTACGAGCAGTACTTC.